The text below deals with one TCR beta chain. Its antigen is not identified. Using immunoSEQ multiplex PCR, the repertoire was profiled, and TCRdb retains in-frame clones only, with some absent. This sample has just over 90,000 clones, with 85% to 95% found just once. These data originate in a study of OX40 agonist ivuxolimab in advanced cancers. About the study: Dose-escalation patients' cancers were hepatocellular carcinoma, melanoma, renal cell or head and neck cancer. Study-level points and caveats: Still undetermined is the antigen specificity of the expanded peripheral T cells. The mean number of expanded clones was higher in CD8+ T cells than in CD4+.

CDR3 length equals 12 residues. V lost 5 bases and J lost 5, with 9 bases in between. Germline CDR1 and CDR2: SGHAT and FQNNGV. This sequence originates from an adult with an advanced solid tumor such as melanoma, head and neck, liver or kidney cancer. The specimen comprised CD4+ or CD8+ T cells sorted from blood, sampled in a trial of the OX40 agonist ivuxolimab. The genes are TRBV11-2 and TRBJ2-5; D gene unclear. The DNA for the CDR3 is TGTGCCAGCAGCCCGTCTTTCGAGACCCAGTACTTC. The encoded protein is CASSPSFETQYF.